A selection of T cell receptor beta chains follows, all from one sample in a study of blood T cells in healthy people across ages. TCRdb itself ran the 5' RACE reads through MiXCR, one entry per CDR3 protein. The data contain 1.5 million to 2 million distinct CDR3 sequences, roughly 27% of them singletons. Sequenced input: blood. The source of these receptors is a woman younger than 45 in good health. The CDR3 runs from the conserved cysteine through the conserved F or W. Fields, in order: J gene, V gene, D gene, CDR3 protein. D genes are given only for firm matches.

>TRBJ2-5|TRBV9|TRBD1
CASSVGTGYQETQYF
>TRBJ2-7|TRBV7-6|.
CASSLTGEENEQYF
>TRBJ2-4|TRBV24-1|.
CATSDLSSRHGLAKNIQYF
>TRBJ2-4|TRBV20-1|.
CSAREMRDPLYIQYF
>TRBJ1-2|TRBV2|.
CASTAGESAGYTF
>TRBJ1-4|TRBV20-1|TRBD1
CSAKGQAEKLFF
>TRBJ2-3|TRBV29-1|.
CSVRPVDTQYF
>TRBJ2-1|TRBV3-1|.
CASSPDPSGQFF
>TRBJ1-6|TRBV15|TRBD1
CATSARDSHSPLHF
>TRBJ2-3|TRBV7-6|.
CASSFARAQSTDTQYF
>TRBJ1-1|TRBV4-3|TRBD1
CASSQGPGQGEAFF
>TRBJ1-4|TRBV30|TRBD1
CAWRLGQRKEKLFF
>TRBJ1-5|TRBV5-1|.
CASSSGTRGQPQHF
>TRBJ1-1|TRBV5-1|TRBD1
CASSPMAGTGEVAFF
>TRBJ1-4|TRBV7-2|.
CASSLNSQPLFF
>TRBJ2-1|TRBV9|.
CASSPGGTSGYNEQFF
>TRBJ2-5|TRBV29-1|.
CSVESDSSWTQYF
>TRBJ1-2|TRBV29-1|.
CSVEAQGKGGNYGYTF
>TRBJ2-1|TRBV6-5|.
CASRTDLADEQFF
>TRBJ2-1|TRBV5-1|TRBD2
CASTILAGGKDEQFF
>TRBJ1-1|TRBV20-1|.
CSARGSWDTEAFF
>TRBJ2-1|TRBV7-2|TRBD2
CASSNQIAGVSEQFF